This T cell receptor (beta chain) was sequenced for a study of blood T cell repertoires in COVID-19. Across the study: Acute and convalescent COVID-19 specimens originated in the United States, Italy and Spain. Sample material is recorded as cDNA or gDNA derived from T cells, B-cell-depleted T cells, or PBMCs.

Authors' methods: Quantification of nucleated cells was approximated via reference gene primer amplification. Some clones are missing from TCRdb's copy, which holds only in-frame ones; the method was immunoSEQ multiplex PCR. V, J and clone size reflect that table, while D and trimming were determined from the DNA. The sample has some 220,000 clones, 65% to 90% seen once. The CDR3 sequence is 14 residues long. Trimming removed 0 bases at V and 5 bases at J, with 10 bases between. In germline, CDR1 is MNHNY, CDR2 SVGAGI (reference sequence). This TCR derives from a man aged 45-60 years with active or convalescent COVID-19. Sequencing used peripheral blood. The chain combines TRBV6-6 with TRBJ2-5; D is possibly TRBD2 (5 bases). In DNA, the CDR3 is TGTGCCAGCAGTTACTCGAGCACGGGGGAGACCCAGTACTTC. Its protein product is CASSYSSTGETQYF.